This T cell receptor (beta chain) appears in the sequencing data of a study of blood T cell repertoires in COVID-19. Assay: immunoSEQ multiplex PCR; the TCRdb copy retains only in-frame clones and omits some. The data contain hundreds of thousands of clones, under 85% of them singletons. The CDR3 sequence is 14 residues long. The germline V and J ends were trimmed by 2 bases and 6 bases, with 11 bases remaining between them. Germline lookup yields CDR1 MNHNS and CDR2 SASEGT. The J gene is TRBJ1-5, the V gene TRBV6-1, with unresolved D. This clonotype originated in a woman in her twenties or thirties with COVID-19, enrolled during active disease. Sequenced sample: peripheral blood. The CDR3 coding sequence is TGTGCCAGCAGTGAACAAATGGGCAGTCAGCCCCAGCATTTT. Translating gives CASSEQMGSQPQHF.